The 17 T cell receptor beta chains listed next were all sequenced from one sample in a study of Graves' ophthalmopathy and Graves' hyperthyroidism (dated by TCRdb to 2017 to 2018). Sequenced on an Illumina HiSeq 2000. TCR beta CDR3 regions were amplified from RNA transcripts for repertoire sequencing. The first round of RT-PCR was done with HTBI primers and the Qiagen OneStep RT-PCR kit, and was followed by a second round of multiplex PCR, then size selection and purification. The public reads were reprocessed in TCRdb via fastp at Q25 and MiXCR, keeping in-frame beta chains. Rows with a matching CDR3 protein are joined into one entry that keeps the most common DNA and genes. Here the sample has about 200,000 distinct CDR3 sequences; 25% to 35% occur a single time. The ten top clones hold approximately 9% of the sample. The sample consisted of peripheral blood. These receptors originate from a man aged 50 or older with Graves' ophthalmopathy. Donor details come from another sample of the same person, matched by shared clones.

This clonotype was seen many times. The chain links TRBV29-1 to TRBJ1-5; the D is unclear. CDR1 SQVTM and CDR2 ANQGSEA come from the germline V gene. V lost 6 bases and J 4 bases, leaving 13 bases between the germline ends. The CDR3 totals 13 residues. The CDR3 sequence: CSVSYTENQPQHF. Written as DNA, the CDR3 is TGCAGCGTATCCTACACGGAGAATCAGCCCCAGCATTTT.

This sequence joins TRBV15 and TRBJ2-7, with 10 bases aligning to TRBD1. Looked up from germline, CDR1 is LNHNV and CDR2 is YYDKDF (reference sequence). The J segment lost 4 bases and the V segment lost 0 bases, leaving 9 bases of the junction unmatched. The length of the CDR3 is 17 residues. The CDR3 spells CATSRDIGDRGTYEQYF. In DNA, the CDR3 is TGTGCCACCAGCAGAGATATCGGGGACAGGGGTACGTACGAGCAGTACTTC.

V is TRBV4-2 and J is TRBJ1-5; the D gene is possibly TRBD1 (6 bases). The germline V and J ends were trimmed by 6 bases and 2 bases, with 14 bases remaining between them. The CDR3 length is 15 residues. From germline, CDR1 is LGHNA and CDR2 YNFKEQ. Written as DNA, the CDR3 is TGTGCCAGCAGTCTCACTAGGGGGGGCAATCAGCCCCAGCATTTT. Translation: CASSLTRGGNQPQHF.

Here the CDR3 reads CASSLGGLAGVTGELFF. The CDR3 DNA reads TGTGCCAGCAGTTTAGGGGGACTAGCGGGAGTCACCGGGGAGCTGTTTTTT. The J gene is TRBJ2-2, the V gene TRBV28; 14 nucleotides line up with TRBD2. With V trimmed by 2 bases and J by 4 bases, 3 bases remained unmatched. Germline V lookup: CDR1 MDHEN, CDR2 SYDVKM. CDR3 length: 17 residues. The full variable domain, rest sourced from reference TRBV28 and TRBJ2-2, is DVKVTQSSRYLVKRTGEKVFLECVQDMDHENMFWYRQDPGLGLRLIYFSYDVKMKEKGDIPEGYSVSREKKERFSLILESASTNQTSMYLCASSLGGLAGVTGELFFGEGSRLTVL.

Ten or more counts support this clonotype. The chain uses TRBV2 and TRBJ2-7; maybe TRBD1 (6 bases). The V end was cut by 6 bases, the J end by 1 base, with 19 bases between. Germline V gene sequence: CDR1 SNHLY, CDR2 FYNNEI. The CDR3 extends over 16 amino acids. The CDR3 DNA reads as TGTGCCAGCAGCCTCCGAGGGGGACACCCGTCCTACGAGCAGTACTTC. Translated: CASSLRGGHPSYEQYF.

The chain employs TRBV2 and TRBJ1-5; possibly TRBD1 for D (6 bases). The germline V gene encodes CDR1 SNHLY and CDR2 FYNNEI. With 4 bases removed from V and 6 bases from J, the gap between germline ends came to 16 bases. The CDR3 contains 15 residues. In DNA form, the CDR3 reads TGTGCCAGCAGTGGAGAGGACAGAAAGGGTCAGCCCCAGCATTTT. This codes for CASSGEDRKGQPQHF.

This clonotype was recorded at least ten times. The chain combines TRBV6-5 with TRBJ2-5; the match to TRBD1 covers 10 bases. Germline CDR1 and CDR2: MNHEY and SVGAGI. The CDR3 is 16 amino acids. The junction had 6 bases not matched to a gene; V was cut back by 0 bases and J by 5 bases. In DNA form, the CDR3 reads TGTGCCAGCAGTTACTCCCGGGACAGGGGCGGGGAGACCCAGTACTTC. It yields the protein CASSYSRDRGGETQYF.

In its sample, this clonotype was seen many times. The CDR3 DNA reads as TGTGCCAGCAGTTCCGAGGACCTTACCTACGAGCAGTACTTC. This sequence encodes CASSSEDLTYEQYF. The chain carries TRBV6-5 and TRBJ2-7, with D uncertain. Trimming left V 4 bases short and J 2 bases short, with 12 bases between. This CDR3 comprises 14 residues. Germline V CDR1 and CDR2: MNHEY, SVGAGI.

The chain recombines TRBV6-7 with TRBJ2-7, with no clear D. TRBV6-7 is an ORF, with its function uncertain. The CDR3 is made up of 13 amino acids. V lost 9 bases and J 0 bases, leaving 12 bases between the germline ends. The DNA for the CDR3 is TGTGCCAGGCCAGCTCTCAGCTCCTACGAGCAGTACTTC. Translation gives CARPALSSYEQYF.

Note on this clonotype: A read error may account for a junction end that differs from germline. This rearrangement joins TRBV6-1 to TRBJ2-5; D unresolved. Germline CDR1 reads MNHNS; CDR2 reads SASEGT. The CDR3 is 15 amino acids. Here the CDR3 reads CASRAPSLHQETQHF. The CDR3 DNA reads TGTGCCAGCAGGGCGCCGTCCCTACACCAGGAGACCCAGCACTTC.

This clonotype was picked up many times. V gene TRBV11-2 combines with J gene TRBJ2-2; D gene unclear. V was shortened by 3 bases and J by 6 bases, with 11 bases between the two germline ends. From germline, CDR1 is SGHAT and CDR2 FQNNGV. The CDR3 is 14 residues long. CDR3 sequence: CASSFSGPPGELFF. CDR3 nucleotides: TGTGCCAGCAGCTTTTCCGGACCCCCCGGGGAGCTGTTTTTT.

At least ten counts were recorded for this clonotype. The rearrangement uses TRBV6-5 and TRBJ2-7; D unresolved. There are 11 residues in the CDR3. Trimming left V 5 bases short and J 4 bases short, with 6 bases between. Germline CDR1 and CDR2: MNHEY and SVGAGI. The CDR3 region has the DNA TGTGCCAGCAGTACCAATTACGAGCAGTACTTC. Encoded protein: CASSTNYEQYF.

There are many counts of this clonotype. The rearrangement uses TRBV6-5 and TRBJ2-7, with D possibly TRBD2 on 5 matching bases. V dropped 2 bases and J dropped 4 bases, with 15 bases sitting between them. This CDR3 comprises 15 residues. Per the germline V gene, CDR1 is MNHEY and CDR2 is SVGAGI. CDR3 DNA: TGTGCCAGCAGTTACGACTACGACCGTCGTTACGAGCAGTACTTC. Translation: CASSYDYDRRYEQYF.

This clonotype has at least ten counts. The chain couples TRBV5-1 to TRBJ2-2; no clear D. The length of the CDR3 is 14 residues. The V end was cut by 4 bases, the J end by 2 bases, with 9 bases between. Germline V CDR1 and CDR2: SGHRS, YFSETQ. The CDR3 sequence is CASSRPDNTGELFF. CDR3 nucleotide sequence: TGCGCCAGCAGCCGACCGGATAACACCGGGGAGCTGTTTTTT.

This chain joins TRBV6-1 and TRBJ2-7; D remains unclear. The V end was cut by 7 bases, the J end by 4 bases, with 14 bases between. This CDR3 contains 13 residues. Germline V gene data show CDR1 as MNHNS and CDR2 as SASEGT. The CDR3 is CASTSPKAYEQYF. The DNA for the CDR3 is TGTGCCAGCACCTCACCGAAAGCGTACGAGCAGTACTTC.

J is TRBJ2-5 and V is TRBV6-5, with a possible D match to TRBD2 (5 bases). From germline, CDR1 is MNHEY and CDR2 SVGAGI. The CDR3 length is 14 residues. The V end lost 4 bases, the J end lost 3 bases, and 12 bases lay between the germline ends. CDR3: CASSFPFGEETQYF. DNA of the CDR3: TGTGCCAGCAGTTTCCCCTTCGGGGAAGAGACCCAGTACTTC.

In its sample, this clonotype was seen many times. The J gene is TRBJ1-2, the V gene TRBV28; 9 nucleotides line up with TRBD1. Germline V gene lookup returns CDR1 MDHEN and CDR2 SYDVKM. J gave up 7 bases and V 6 bases, and 12 bases lay outside the gene matches. CDR3 size: 15 residues. CDR3 nucleotide sequence: TGTGCCAGCAGCTCGGGGCGGGGACAGGGTTTTGGCTACACCTTC. Its translation is CASSSGRGQGFGYTF.